Presented here are 16 T cell receptor beta chains from one specimen sequenced in a study of PD-L1 blockade in urothelial cancer. The time point here: pretreatment peripheral blood. TCRdb keeps only in-frame clones here, not all; method: immunoSEQ multiplex PCR. The data contain roughly 45,000 clones, around 80% of them singletons. Sequenced material: PBMCs, taken around atezolizumab (anti-PD-L1) treatment. Receptors originate from a man between 60 and 75 years old with urothelial cancer.

As to this clone: The same CDR3 is also encoded by other DNA sequences in this sample. The rearrangement uses TRBV5-1 and TRBJ2-1; 13 nucleotides match TRBD2. The CDR3 extends over 16 amino acids. In germline, CDR1 is SGHRS, CDR2 YFSETQ. The V gene end was trimmed by 0 bases and the J gene end by 8 bases; junction bases not matched to a gene: 5. The CDR3: CASSLGGTSGVDEQFF. The DNA for the CDR3 is TGCGCCAGCAGCTTGGGGGGGACTAGCGGGGTGGATGAGCAGTTCTTC.

This rearrangement joins TRBV10-2 to TRBJ2-7; D not certain. The germline V and J ends were trimmed by 4 bases and 3 bases, with 10 bases remaining between them. The CDR3 has 13 residues. Germline values: CDR1 WSHSY, CDR2 SAAADI. The CDR3 nucleotides read TGCGCCAGCAGTGGAGGTCAGCGCTACGAGCAGTACTTC. Its protein is CASSGGQRYEQYF.

The rearrangement uses TRBV5-1 and TRBJ2-5; D is possibly TRBD1 (6 bases). The CDR3 has 15 residues. V lost 5 bases and J lost 3, with 17 bases in between. The germline gives CDR1 SGHRS, CDR2 YFSETQ. CDR3 sequence: CASSLSGHLEETQYF. In DNA form, the CDR3 reads TGCGCCAGCAGTCTATCGGGACACTTGGAAGAGACCCAGTACTTC.

This sequence joins TRBV11-2 and TRBJ1-1; D is unclear. The germline V gene has CDR1 SGHAT and CDR2 FQNNGV. V shed 1 base and J shed 4 bases, with 7 bases lying between them. CDR3 length: 13 residues. DNA for the CDR3: TGTGCCAGCAGCTTAGGGGCGGGCACTGAAGCTTTCTTT. Protein product: CASSLGAGTEAFF. Full variable domain (missing parts from reference TRBV11-2 and TRBJ1-1): EAGVAQSPRYKIIEKRQSVAFWCNPISGHATLYWYQQILGQGPKLLIQFQNNGVVDDSQLPKDRFSAERLKGVDSTLKIQPAKLEDSAVYLCASSLGAGTEAFFGQGTRLTVV.

V gene TRBV6-5 combines with J gene TRBJ2-7; 10 bases match TRBD1. The CDR3 sequence is 15 residues long. Germline assignment: CDR1 MNHEY and CDR2 SVGAGI. After removal of 4 bases from V and 4 bases from J, the junction contained 7 bases not matched to a gene. The CDR3 bases are TGTGCCAGCAGTTTAAAGGGGACAGGGGTGTACGAGCAGTACTTC. Translating it yields CASSLKGTGVYEQYF.

This clone was seen just once. The V and J genes are TRBV7-2 and TRBJ2-5; TRBD2 matches at 14 bases. J lost 4 bases, V lost 5 bases, and 9 bases had no gene match. Germline values: CDR1 SGHTA, CDR2 FQGNSA. CDR3 length equals 17 residues. The CDR3 loop reads CASSAGTSGGRGETQYF. Written as DNA, the CDR3 is TGTGCCAGCAGCGCCGGGACTAGCGGGGGCCGAGGAGAGACCCAGTACTTC.

The gene calls are TRBV19 and TRBJ1-1, with TRBD1 matching over 7 bases. The CDR3 is 13 residues long. Germline assignment: CDR1 LNHDA and CDR2 SQIVND (reference sequence). With 7 bases clipped from V and 4 bases from J, the junction kept 6 bases outside the gene matches. The CDR3 DNA reads TGTGCCAGTAACCTACAGGGGAGCACTGAAGCTTTCTTT. It codes for CASNLQGSTEAFF.

A single count supports this clone. The chain links TRBV28 to TRBJ2-7; TRBD1 might be the D (6 bases). With 4 bases removed from V and 3 bases from J, the gap between germline ends came to 13 bases. From germline, CDR1 is MDHEN and CDR2 SYDVKM. The CDR3 runs 14 residues. The CDR3 bases are TGTGCCAGCAGTTCCACAGGGAAACTCTACGAGCAGTACTTC. Its protein product is CASSSTGKLYEQYF.

This rearrangement joins TRBV29-1 to TRBJ2-1; 14 nucleotides match TRBD2. This CDR3 has 16 residues. V trimming: 6 bases; J trimming: 2 bases; junction bases outside the gene matches: 6. CDR1 SQVTM and CDR2 ANQGSEA come from the germline V gene. CDR3 in DNA: TGCAGCGTCGGGACTAGCGGGAGCAGGGCCTACAATGAGCAGTTCTTC. Protein product: CSVGTSGSRAYNEQFF.

The V call is TRBV5-1, the J call TRBJ2-2, with 12 bases fitting TRBD2. CDR1 SGHRS and CDR2 YFSETQ come from the germline V gene. V trimming: 2 bases; J trimming: 4 bases; junction bases outside the gene matches: 6. The CDR3 is made up of 17 amino acids. CDR3 region: CASSFLTSGSITGELFF. CDR3 bases: TGCGCCAGCAGCTTTCTGACTAGCGGGAGTATCACCGGGGAGCTGTTTTTT.

V gene TRBV5-4 combines with J gene TRBJ2-1, with 8 bases that match TRBD1. The CDR3 covers 15 residues. Per the germline V gene, CDR1 is SGHNT and CDR2 is YYREEE (reference sequence). The J segment lost 1 base and the V segment lost 4 bases, leaving 4 bases of the junction unmatched. The DNA of the CDR3 is TGTGCCAGCAGCCGGGACAGGAATTCCTACAATGAGCAGTTCTTC. This sequence encodes CASSRDRNSYNEQFF.

The chain carries TRBV2 and TRBJ1-1; TRBD1 matches at 7 bases. Unmatched junction bases numbered 8, after V lost 6 bases and J lost 10 bases. The CDR3 extends over 12 amino acids. Germline lookup yields CDR1 SNHLY and CDR2 FYNNEI. The CDR3: CASRGDSEGAFF. DNA of the CDR3: TGTGCCAGCAGGGGGGACAGTGAGGGAGCTTTCTTT.

The rearrangement joins TRBV18 to TRBJ1-4; perhaps TRBD1 as D (6 bases). Germline lookup yields CDR1 KGHSH and CDR2 LQKENI. Trimming shortened V by 3 bases and J by 8 bases, and 10 bases separated the two germline ends. This CDR3 region has 13 residues. The DNA of the CDR3 is TGTGCCAGCTCACCCCAGGGGCGCGAAAAACTGTTTTTT. Protein product: CASSPQGREKLFF.

The rearrangement uses TRBV19 and TRBJ2-3, with TRBD1 identical over 10 bases. This CDR3 contains 18 residues. The germline gives CDR1 LNHDA, CDR2 SQIVND (reference sequence). V shed 5 bases, J shed 0 bases, and the junction held 11 bases outside the gene matches. The CDR3: CASSSGQGVTTSTDTQYF. The CDR3 DNA sequence: TGTGCCAGTAGTTCCGGACAGGGGGTGACAACTAGCACAGATACGCAGTATTTT.

The chain recombines TRBV12-5 with TRBJ2-3, with D possibly TRBD2 on 6 matching bases. V lost 2 bases to trimming and J lost 1 base, with 10 bases between them. Germline-derived CDR1 and CDR2 are LGHNT and FRNRAP. CDR3 length equals 15 residues. Here the CDR3 DNA reads TGTGCTAGTGGTTTGAGCGGGTTGGGCACAGATACGCAGTATTTT. It yields the protein CASGLSGLGTDTQYF.

In its sample, this clone was seen a few times. The J gene is TRBJ2-7, the V gene TRBV29-1; 14 bases agree with TRBD2. Germline CDR1 and CDR2: SQVTM and ANQGSEA. Trimming cost V 1 base and J 9 bases; bases outside gene matches: 8. This CDR3 spans 15 amino acids. The CDR3 bases are TGCAGCGTTGAAGTACCGGGACTAGCGGGAGTGGGGCAGTACTTC. It is translated as CSVEVPGLAGVGQYF.